This TCR beta chain was captured by sequencing in a study of blood T cells in healthy people across ages. This clonotype was detected a few times. The junction differs from germline at one of its ends, possibly a read error. The CDR3 runs 14 residues. CDR1 and CDR2 from the germline V gene are SGHTA and FQGNSA. Sample donors were healthy Caucasian individuals that came from Russia, aged 6 to 90. Every participating donor contributed 9.5 to 10 milliliters of peripheral blood through a draw. PCR was performed a second time for about 7 to 12 cycles using a sample-barcoded 5' primer and a J-beta primer mix. A single record per CDR3 protein comes from TCRdb applying MiXCR to the 5' RACE reads. Here the sample spans hundreds of thousands of distinct CDR3 sequences, 40% to 50% being singletons.

The TCR comes from a man aged 55 to 70 in good health. Sequencing was carried out using blood. The chain recombines TRBV7-2 with TRBJ2-7; a weak D match, TRBD1 (5 bases). As DNA, the CDR3 is TGTGCCAGCAGCCAGGGCCTTGGCACCTACGAGCGGTACTTC. Translating it yields CASSQGLGTYERYF.